These 21 T cell receptor beta chains were all obtained from the same sample, sequenced in a study of T cells in Graves' hyperthyroidism and ophthalmopathy. Researchers amplified the TCR beta CDR3 regions from RNA transcripts. HTBI primers were employed in a first-round RT-PCR of the TCR CDR3. TCRdb passed the multiplex PCR reads through MiXCR, listing each CDR3 protein once. The sample records about 520,000 distinct CDR3 sequences, approximately 25% being singletons. The sample consisted of blood. The receptors here all came from a woman under 40 with Graves' ophthalmopathy.

This clonotype has ten or more counts. The rearrangement joins TRBV7-2 to TRBJ2-5; possibly TRBD1 for D (6 bases). Trimming stripped 2 bases from V and 5 bases from J, with 15 bases between. This CDR3 is 15 amino acids long. Germline V gene data show CDR1 as SGHTA and CDR2 as FQGNSA. The CDR3 protein is CASSLSSGAYETQYF. The CDR3 DNA follows: TGTGCCAGCAGCTTATCTTCAGGGGCGTATGAGACCCAGTACTTC.

This clonotype occurred many times. This chain joins TRBV20-1 and TRBJ2-7; D is unresolved. CDR3 length equals 16 residues. The V end lost 0 bases, the J end lost 0 bases, and 15 bases lay between the germline ends. Germline V gene sequence: CDR1 DFQATT, CDR2 SNEGSKA (reference sequence). Here the CDR3 reads CSARDIRRPLSYEQYF. DNA of the CDR3: TGCAGTGCTAGAGATATCAGGCGTCCCCTCTCCTACGAGCAGTACTTC.

This chain links TRBV27 with TRBJ2-5; unclear D gene. Germline-derived CDR1 and CDR2 are MNHEY and SMNVEV (reference sequence). The CDR3 consists of 13 residues. The V end was cut by 1 base, the J end by 0 bases, with 3 bases between. The DNA of the CDR3 is TGTGCCAGCAGTTTATATGACCAAGAGACCCAGTACTTC. Translating it yields CASSLYDQETQYF.

This chain connects TRBV29-1 to TRBJ1-2; no clear D gene. The CDR3 runs 11 residues. V shed 3 bases and J shed 4 bases, with 6 bases lying between them. The germline CDR1 and CDR2 sequences are SQVTM and ANQGSEA. The CDR3 region is CSVDEGYGYTF. CDR3 DNA sequence: TGCAGCGTTGATGAGGGCTATGGCTACACCTTC.

There are many counts of this clonotype. The chain links TRBV6-2 or TRBV6-3 to TRBJ1-3, with D tentatively TRBD1 (5 bases). This CDR3 has 13 amino acids. The V end lost 4 bases, the J end lost 15 bases, and 19 bases lay between the germline ends. Per germline, CDR1 MNHEY and CDR2 SVGEGT. The CDR3 DNA sequence: TGTGCCAGCAGTTTTGGGACCGCGGGACCGGGATATTTT. Amino acids: CASSFGTAGPGYF.

The chain is built from TRBV6-1 and TRBJ1-5; D remains unclear. Germline loops: CDR1 MNHNS, CDR2 SASEGT. Trimming pared 7 bases from V and 9 bases from J, leaving 13 bases between. The CDR3 extends over 12 amino acids. The CDR3 nucleotides are TGTGCCAGCAAGGACGGGAATGGGCCCCAGCATTTT. Amino acid sequence: CASKDGNGPQHF.

The chain couples TRBV28 to TRBJ1-5; D may be TRBD1 (5 bases). The CDR3 spans 16 residues. CDR1 is MDHEN, CDR2 SYDVKM, per germline. With 6 bases removed from V and 2 bases from J, the gap between germline ends came to 17 bases. CDR3 sequence: CASRSGVRRGNQPQHF. CDR3 nucleotide sequence: TGTGCCAGCAGGTCGGGGGTACGGCGTGGCAATCAGCCCCAGCATTTT.

The chain links TRBV7-3 to TRBJ2-3; perhaps TRBD1 as D (8 bases). V dropped 3 bases and J dropped 1 base, with 11 bases sitting between them. Per the germline V gene, CDR1 is SGHTA and CDR2 is FQGTGA. The CDR3 has 15 amino acids. As DNA, the CDR3 is TGTGCCAGCAGCTTTACAGGGGGGGGCACAGATACGCAGTATTTT. Translating gives CASSFTGGGTDTQYF.

The sample holds one count of this clonotype. At one of its ends the junction is not consistent with the germline gene, which may arise from a read error. The V and J genes are TRBV6-5 and TRBJ1-2, with TRBD1 identical over 12 bases. This CDR3 has 16 amino acids. Per germline, CDR1 MNHEY and CDR2 SVGAGI. The CDR3 DNA reads as TGTGCCAGCAGTTACTCGAGGGACAGGGGGCCCTGGGGCTTCAGCTTC. Translating gives CASSYSRDRGPWGFSF.

This clonotype appeared many times. This chain links TRBV20-1 with TRBJ1-6; D not resolved. The CDR3 is 12 residues long. Germline V lookup: CDR1 DFQATT, CDR2 SNEGSKA (reference sequence). The V end was cut by 5 bases, the J end by 8 bases, with 10 bases between. CDR3 residues: CSAGPWDSPLHF. Here the CDR3 DNA reads TGCAGTGCTGGGCCCTGGGATTCACCCCTCCACTTT.

A word on this clonotype: This clone may be a read error of a much larger clone one base away. The gene calls are TRBV19 and TRBJ2-5; D could derive from TRBD1 or TRBD2 (5 bases each). From germline, CDR1 is LNHDA and CDR2 SQIVND (reference sequence). This CDR3 region has 12 residues. CDR3 bases: TGTGCCAGTGCCGGGGCACAAGAGAGCCAGTACTTC. It yields the protein CASAGAQESQYF.

This clonotype was counted at least ten times. The J gene is TRBJ1-1, the V gene TRBV7-2, with a weak D call TRBD1 (5 bases). Germline assignment: CDR1 SGHTA and CDR2 FQGNSA. The CDR3 covers 14 residues. The V end was cut by 2 bases, the J end by 2 bases, with 9 bases between. The CDR3: CASSLLTDNTEAFF. The DNA of the CDR3 is TGTGCCAGCAGCTTACTGACAGATAACACTGAAGCTTTCTTT. Variable domain in full (rest from reference TRBV7-2 and TRBJ1-1): GAGVSQSPSNKVTEKGKDVELRCDPISGHTALYWYRQSLGQGLEFLIYFQGNSAPDKSGLPSDRFSAERTGGSVSTLTIQRTQQEDSAVYLCASSLLTDNTEAFFGQGTRLTVV.

This clonotype was recorded at least ten times. The chain uses TRBV20-1 and TRBJ1-5; the match to TRBD1 covers 9 bases. The CDR3 has 13 residues. Germline V gives CDR1 DFQATT, CDR2 SNEGSKA (reference sequence). Trimming took 3 bases from V and 4 from J; bases not matched to a gene: 1. CDR3 DNA: TGCAGTGCTAGTGGGACAGGGAATCAGCCCCAGCATTTT. Its translation is CSASGTGNQPQHF.

This chain links TRBV27 with TRBJ1-3, with TRBD1 identical over 9 bases. The germline V gene has CDR1 MNHEY and CDR2 SMNVEV (reference sequence). The CDR3 extends over 17 amino acids. Trimming at V came to 7 bases and at J to 3 bases, leaving 13 bases not matched to a gene. The CDR3 DNA reads TGTGCCAGCACTCCACTGGACAGGGGAGGACTTGGAAACACCATATATTTT. This translates into CASTPLDRGGLGNTIYF.

This sequence joins TRBV24-1 and TRBJ2-7, with 9 bases matching TRBD1. With 4 bases clipped from V and 5 bases from J, the junction kept 8 bases outside the gene matches. The CDR3 has 15 amino acids. Germline CDR1 is KGHDR and CDR2 is SFDVKD. The CDR3 DNA reads as TGTGCCACCAGTGAAACGAGACAGGGGGAAAACGAGCAGTACTTC. Its protein product is CATSETRQGENEQYF.

This clonotype showed up many times. The rearrangement joins TRBV15 to TRBJ1-5; TRBD1 matches 8 bases. Germline assignment: CDR1 LNHNV and CDR2 YYDKDF (reference sequence). The CDR3 spans 17 residues. Losses at the gene ends were 4 bases for V and 1 base for J; bases not matched to a gene: 9. CDR3 protein: CATSKLQGAKSNQPQHF. CDR3 bases: TGTGCCACCAGCAAACTTCAGGGGGCGAAGAGCAATCAGCCCCAGCATTTT.

This clonotype was observed at least ten times. The rearrangement uses TRBV12-3 or TRBV12-4 and TRBJ1-2, with D unresolved. This CDR3 is 14 amino acids long. The V end lost 4 bases, the J end lost 2 bases, and 11 bases lay between the germline ends. CDR3 DNA: TGTGCCAGCAGTTCCCCTAGGCAGAACTATGGCTACACCTTC. It encodes CASSSPRQNYGYTF.

The table lists this clonotype with many counts. The chain combines TRBV11-2 with TRBJ1-2; D not certain. Germline CDR1 is SGHAT and CDR2 is FQNNGV. Trimming removed 5 bases at V and 6 bases at J, with 16 bases between. This CDR3 region has 14 residues. The CDR3 coding sequence is TGTGCCAGCAGCCAACAGATCATGACGGATGGCTACACCTTC. It specifies CASSQQIMTDGYTF.

The chain employs TRBV11-1 and TRBJ2-7, with 11 bases that match TRBD1. This CDR3 has 20 residues. Trimming cost V 0 bases and J 0 bases; bases outside gene matches: 13. Germline-derived CDR1 and CDR2 are SGHAT and FQDESV (reference sequence). This CDR3 reads CASSLAGSGQGDYNSYEQYF. The DNA of the CDR3 is TGTGCCAGCAGCTTAGCGGGTTCGGGACAGGGGGATTACAACTCCTACGAGCAGTACTTC.

This chain uses TRBV20-1 with TRBJ2-2; 9 bases are a match to TRBD2. Germline CDR1 and CDR2: DFQATT and SNEGSKA (reference sequence). J lost 4 bases, V lost 0 bases, and 9 bases had no gene match. The CDR3 runs 17 residues. CDR3 nucleotide sequence: TGCAGTGCTAGAGATCTTGGGCGGGAGGGCTTCACCGGGGAGCTGTTTTTT. Translation gives CSARDLGREGFTGELFF.

This clonotype was observed at least ten times. The rearrangement joins TRBV6-5 to TRBJ2-7; 11 nucleotides agree with TRBD2. Germline CDR1 and CDR2: MNHEY and SVGAGI. The CDR3 has 16 amino acids. J lost 3 bases, V lost 1 base, and 5 bases had no gene match. CDR3 sequence: CASSYLLAGESYEQYF. The CDR3 DNA follows: TGTGCCAGCAGTTACTTACTAGCGGGGGAAAGCTACGAGCAGTACTTC.